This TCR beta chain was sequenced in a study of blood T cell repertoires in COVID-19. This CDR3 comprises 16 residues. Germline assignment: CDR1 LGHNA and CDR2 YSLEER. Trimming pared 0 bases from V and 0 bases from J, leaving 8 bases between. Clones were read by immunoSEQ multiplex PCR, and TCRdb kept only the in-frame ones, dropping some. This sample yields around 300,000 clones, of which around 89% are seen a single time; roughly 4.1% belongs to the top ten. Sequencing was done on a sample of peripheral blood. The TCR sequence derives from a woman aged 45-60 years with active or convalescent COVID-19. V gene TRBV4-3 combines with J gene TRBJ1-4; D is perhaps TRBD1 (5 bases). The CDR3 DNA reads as TGCGCCAGCAGCCAAGACACAGGAGCAACTAATGAAAAACTGTTTTTT. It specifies CASSQDTGATNEKLFF.